This T cell receptor (beta chain) was sequenced during a study of blood T cell repertoires in COVID-19. Study-level background: The United States, Italy and Spain supplied acute and convalescent COVID-19 samples. Sources were T cells, B-cell-depleted T cells, or PBMCs; the material itself was cDNA or gDNA.

Study processing details: How many nucleated cells were present was estimated from reference gene primer amplification. Measured with immunoSEQ multiplex PCR; TCRdb has only the in-frame clones, and not every one. D and trimming come from the DNA, and the V and J calls and clone size come from that table. The sample includes about 120,000 clones, about four fifths of them seen just once. Germline trimming cut 5 bases from V and 3 bases from J; bases unmatched to any gene: 1. Per the germline V gene, CDR1 is SNHLY and CDR2 is FYNNEI. The CDR3 runs 15 residues. Sample: peripheral blood. This chain uses TRBV2 with TRBJ1-6; TRBD1 aligns across 10 bases. This TCR came from a man between 65 and 85 years old with acute or convalescent COVID-19. The CDR3 nucleotides are TGTGCCAGCAGTAGGGACAGGGGCTATAATTCACCCCTCCACTTT. As protein: CASSRDRGYNSPLHF.